This T cell receptor (beta chain) was found in a study of blood T cell repertoires in COVID-19 (TCRdb year 2020). In the study overall: Samples covering the acute and convalescent phases of COVID-19 were provided by collaborators in the United States, Italy and Spain. HLA class I and class II types, where available, came from metadata supplied by the sample provider rather than from assay-based typing. A de-identified subject ID, COVID-19 status, age in years and sex were almost always included in the sample metadata. The dataset comprised deeply sampled blood TCRbeta repertoires from subjects exposed to, actively infected with, or recovered from COVID-19. The material from the prospective study consisted of cDNA or gDNA derived from T cells, B-cell-depleted T cells, or PBMCs. Samples came from the ongoing ImmuneRACE study (first 160 participants) plus 1,254 subjects from 6 global collaborators. The repertoires were released in a freely available public database intended as a resource for research on the immune response to SARS-CoV-2. The study at large found these results: The amount of clinical and demographic metadata varied by source and participant and was provided uncurated.

In the prospective study, participants were roughly 18 to 100 years old, resided in about two dozen geographic areas of the United States, and were enrolled through a virtual design. In the prospective study, cohorts were assigned on the basis of participant-reported clinical history obtained from a screening survey and a study questionnaire. For ImmuneRACE Cohort 3, a participant was defined as recovered based on two consecutive negative NP/OP PCR tests, clearance by a healthcare professional, or resolution of symptoms. In the prospective study, mobile phlebotomists collected whole blood, serum and a nasopharyngeal or oropharyngeal swab from each participant. Additional blood draws and questionnaires over an approximately two-month period could optionally be provided by prospective study participants. Prospective study blood samples were shipped either frozen or at room temperature before DNA extraction.

TCRbeta CDR3 regions were amplified from genomic DNA using the immunoSEQ Assay, a bias-controlled multiplex PCR. The authors' pipeline ran thus. The number of nucleated cells in each sample was estimated from the amplification of reference gene primers within the assay. To quantify the absolute abundance of each unique TCRbeta CDR3 rearrangement, sequence reads were collapsed and filtered. For each sample, productive Simpson clonality was calculated as the square root of Simpson's diversity index over productive rearrangements. Held by TCRdb, this immuneACCESS table contains in-frame sequences only and omits some clones. Under half of the omission traces to an unresolved V gene where checked; the cause of the rest is unknown. V, J and clone size are taken as reported in that table, and D and trimming were inferred from the DNA itself. For this sample there are 350,000 to 400,000 clones; roughly nine tenths appear just once. Clones ranked in the top ten supply roughly 1% of the sample.

Comment on this clone: Its specific antigen is unknown. Base qualities are not at hand, and no much larger clone is one base apart.

The CDR3 holds 16 amino acids from the cysteine to the phenylalanine. CDR3 DNA only is kept here, 48 bases in frame from base 1. From the germline V gene, CDR1 is SNHLY and CDR2 is FYNNEI. V is clipped by 1 base and J by 3 bases, and the sequence between their germline boundaries is 13 bases long. In this chain, TRBV2 is recombined with TRBJ2-1; the D region possibly corresponds to TRBD1 (5 bases align). The specimen was PBMCs or T cells enriched from blood (not recorded which). This receptor was obtained from a man younger than 35 who had recovered from COVID-19. The bases are TGTGCCAGCAGTGAAGATGCCAGGGTATACTACAATGAGCAGTTCTTC. It translates to CASSEDARVYYNEQFF.